Listed here are 19 T cell receptor beta chains from one sample, sequenced in a study of T-cell reconstitution after alpha-beta-depleted transplantation in children. This sample's TCRbeta library carried unique molecular identifier barcodes. TCRdb itself ran the PCR reads through MiXCR, one entry per CDR3 protein. Of 240,000 or so distinct CDR3 sequences in the sample, about 12% are singletons; the top ten hold 2% to 3%. The material sequenced was PBMCs from the stem cell graft donor, taken from the stem cell graft. Receptors originate from a human donor who donated a stem cell graft to a child with acute lymphoblastic leukemia.

This clonotype was seen ten or more times. The chain uses TRBV20-1 and TRBJ1-1; no definite D call. The germline V gene encodes CDR1 DFQATT and CDR2 SNEGSKA (reference sequence). This CDR3 has 11 residues. The CDR3 region is CSESQNTEAFF. CDR3 nucleotide sequence: TGCAGCGAGTCCCAGAACACTGAAGCTTTCTTT.

This clonotype was detected ten times or more. This chain joins TRBV6-5 and TRBJ2-5; 11 nucleotides agree with TRBD2. This CDR3 has 16 residues. V trimming: 3 bases; J trimming: 3 bases; junction bases outside the gene matches: 6. Germline CDR1 reads MNHEY; CDR2 reads SVGAGI. The CDR3 DNA reads TGTGCCAGCAGTTATGGTCTAGCGGGAGGAAAAGAGACCCAGTACTTC. Amino acids: CASSYGLAGGKETQYF.

In its sample, this clonotype was seen many times. The chain links TRBV28 to TRBJ1-2; D unresolved. Looked up from germline, CDR1 is MDHEN and CDR2 is SYDVKM. Trimming took 4 bases from V and 5 from J, leaving 17 bases between them. The CDR3 contains 15 residues. CDR3 DNA sequence: TGTGCCAGCAGTTCATCGGGAGAGGGAGATTATGGCTACACCTTC. This encodes CASSSSGEGDYGYTF.

The sample holds many counts of this clonotype. The gene calls are TRBV5-1 and TRBJ2-2, with D possibly matching TRBD2 (6 bases). The CDR3 covers 17 residues. Germline-derived CDR1 and CDR2 are SGHRS and YFSETQ. Trimming removed 4 bases from V and 6 bases from J, with 22 bases in between. The CDR3 region is CASSVTVGRDWAGELFF. CDR3 nucleotides: TGCGCCAGCAGCGTAACCGTGGGCCGGGACTGGGCCGGGGAGCTGTTTTTT.

This chain connects TRBV7-2 to TRBJ2-6; tentatively, D is TRBD1 or TRBD2 (5 bases each). Trimming removed 0 bases at V and 19 bases at J, with 22 bases between. This CDR3 has 15 residues. Per germline, CDR1 SGHTA and CDR2 FQGNSA. This chain's CDR3 is CASSLAGVVNLGATF. CDR3 coding DNA: TGTGCCAGCAGCTTAGCGGGGGTAGTTAACCTCGGGGCCACTTTC.

The rearrangement uses TRBV7-3 and TRBJ2-1; 7 bases match TRBD2. From germline, CDR1 is SGHTA and CDR2 FQGTGA. The CDR3 spans 17 residues. Trimming at V came to 2 bases and at J to 3 bases, leaving 10 bases not matched to a gene. The CDR3 DNA is TGTGCCAGCAGCTTAGATGGGAGGGTGAAGGTCTACAATGAGCAGTTCTTC. Protein product: CASSLDGRVKVYNEQFF.

This clonotype was seen at least ten times. The rearrangement uses TRBV27 and TRBJ2-7, with 10 bases lining up with TRBD2. CDR3 length equals 14 residues. The V segment lost 5 bases and the J segment 4 bases; nucleotides outside the gene matches: 5. CDR1 and CDR2 (germline): MNHEY, SMNVEV (reference sequence). The CDR3 nucleotides read TGTGCCAGCAGTACCGGGACTAGCGTTTACGAGCAGTACTTC. This codes for CASSTGTSVYEQYF.

This clonotype showed up many times. The chain combines TRBV6-2 or TRBV6-3 with TRBJ2-1; perhaps TRBD1 as D (6 bases). Germline V gene sequence: CDR1 MNHEY, CDR2 SVGEGT. CDR3 length equals 12 residues. Deletions cut 10 bases from V and 10 bases from J, with 17 bases between. The CDR3 here is CATGELVFEQFF. The CDR3 region has the DNA TGTGCCACAGGGGAACTAGTATTCGAGCAGTTCTTC.

At least ten counts were recorded for this clonotype. The chain employs TRBV7-9 and TRBJ2-7; D unresolved. V was clipped by 1 base and J by 5 bases, with 9 bases between them. The CDR3 contains 13 residues. In germline, CDR1 is SEHNR, CDR2 FQNEAQ (reference sequence). The CDR3 DNA reads as TGTGCCAGCAGCTTAGGGCTAGGAGACGAGCAGTACTTC. Translation: CASSLGLGDEQYF.

The chain is built from TRBV20-1 and TRBJ2-7; tentatively, D is TRBD1 or TRBD2 (5 bases each). Trimming took 6 bases from V and 6 from J, leaving 18 bases between them. This CDR3 is 13 amino acids long. Germline CDR1 and CDR2: DFQATT and SNEGSKA (reference sequence). CDR3 residues: CSAMAGTRREQYF. The CDR3, as DNA: TGCAGTGCGATGGCCGGGACCCGCCGCGAGCAGTACTTC.

This clonotype appeared many times. The chain carries TRBV7-9 and TRBJ1-1; the D gene is possibly TRBD1 (5 bases). The germline V gene encodes CDR1 SEHNR and CDR2 FQNEAQ (reference sequence). The CDR3 runs 12 residues. The ends were cut back, 1 base at V and 7 bases at J, with 7 bases in the middle. In DNA, the CDR3 is TGTGCCAGCAGCTTAGGCAGGGTTGAAGCTTTCTTT. This translates into CASSLGRVEAFF. Based on the CDR3 plus reference TRBV7-9 and TRBJ1-1, the full variable domain is DTGVSQNPRHKITKRGQNVTFRCDPISEHNRLYWYRQTLGQGPEFLTYFQNEAQLEKSRLLSDRFSAERPKGSFSTLEIQRTEQGDSAMYLCASSLGRVEAFFGQGTRLTVV.

This clonotype has at least ten counts. This chain uses TRBV5-1 with TRBJ1-1; a possible D gene is TRBD1 (5 bases). This CDR3 has 15 residues. Between the trimmed V and J ends, which lost 0 bases and 1 base, there was a span of 10 bases. From germline, CDR1 is SGHRS and CDR2 YFSETQ. For the CDR3, the DNA is TGCGCCAGCAGCTTGGCGGGGGACCGGAACACTGAAGCTTTCTTT. Translating it yields CASSLAGDRNTEAFF.

This clonotype was observed at least ten times. V is TRBV7-2 and J is TRBJ1-4; no definite D call. CDR3 length equals 15 residues. CDR1 SGHTA and CDR2 FQGNSA come from the germline V gene. V dropped 1 base and J dropped 7 bases, with 13 bases sitting between them. Written as DNA, the CDR3 is TGTGCCAGCAGCTTAGTTAGGGCGACGGGTGAAAAACTGTTTTTT. Translating it yields CASSLVRATGEKLFF.

This clonotype appeared many times. The chain uses TRBV13 and TRBJ2-3; the match to TRBD2 covers 9 bases. The CDR3 covers 16 residues. Germline V gene lookup returns CDR1 PRHDT and CDR2 FYEKMQ (reference sequence). V shed 7 bases and J 0 bases; nucleotides not matched to a gene: 8. The CDR3 is CASTPPGTSSTDTQYF. In DNA, the CDR3 is TGTGCCAGCACCCCCCCCGGGACTAGCAGCACAGATACGCAGTATTTT.

The gene calls are TRBV10-2 and TRBJ2-7, with 9 bases lining up with TRBD2. The CDR3 consists of 17 residues. Germline V gives CDR1 WSHSY, CDR2 SAAADI. The V segment lost 6 bases and the J segment 5 bases; nucleotides outside the gene matches: 17. CDR3 loop: CASRDPGGGVSGNEQYF. DNA of the CDR3: TGCGCCAGCAGGGACCCTGGCGGGGGGGTTTCGGGGAACGAGCAGTACTTC.

This clonotype was observed at least ten times. The chain joins TRBV7-9 to TRBJ2-1; D unresolved. The CDR3 consists of 13 residues. Trimming left V 3 bases short and J 4 bases short, with 7 bases between. Germline CDR1 SEHNR, CDR2 FQNEAQ (reference sequence). This chain's CDR3 is CASSFIRYNEQFF. CDR3 DNA sequence: TGTGCCAGCAGCTTTATACGGTACAATGAGCAGTTCTTC. The whole variable domain, filled in from reference TRBV7-9 and TRBJ2-1, reads DTGVSQNPRHKITKRGQNVTFRCDPISEHNRLYWYRQTLGQGPEFLTYFQNEAQLEKSRLLSDRFSAERPKGSFSTLEIQRTEQGDSAMYLCASSFIRYNEQFFGPGTRLTVL.

There are many counts of this clonotype. J is TRBJ2-7 and V is TRBV28; 11 bases are shared with TRBD2. The length of the CDR3 is 15 residues. Per the germline V gene, CDR1 is MDHEN and CDR2 is SYDVKM. The junction had 3 bases not matched to a gene; V was cut back by 2 bases and J by 3 bases. CDR3: CASSLPSGRIYEQYF. In nucleotides, the CDR3 is TGTGCCAGCAGTTTACCTAGCGGGAGGATCTACGAGCAGTACTTC.

This clonotype was seen many times. V is TRBV28 and J is TRBJ1-5; TRBD1 agrees at 11 bases. Germline V CDR1 and CDR2: MDHEN, SYDVKM. Unmatched junction bases numbered 7, after V lost 3 bases and J lost 6 bases. The length of the CDR3 is 16 residues. The CDR3 DNA is TGTGCCAGCAGTTTCTTAGGACAGGGGGCATTTCAGCCCCAGCATTTT. Amino acids: CASSFLGQGAFQPQHF.

This clonotype was counted ten times or more. The rearrangement uses TRBV10-3 and TRBJ2-5, with D unclear. CDR3 length equals 14 residues. Looked up from germline, CDR1 is ENHRY and CDR2 is SYGVKD. V lost 10 bases and J 1 base, leaving 16 bases between the germline ends. The CDR3 sequence: CATGSPPAQETQYF. The CDR3 DNA is TGTGCCACCGGGTCGCCCCCAGCCCAAGAGACCCAGTACTTC.